These T cell receptor beta chains were read from a single sample in a study of cytomegalovirus exposure and HLA in healthy donors. Repertoires were generated with immunoSEQ multiplex PCR, while TCRdb's copy carries only in-frame clones and drops some. The repertoire consists of 160,000 or so clones, with about 72% occurring once and the leading ten covering about 1.3%. The sequenced sample consisted of PBMCs. The receptors stem from a man between 60 and 70 years old in good health and CMV-seronegative. CDR3s include the opening cysteine and the closing phenylalanine or tryptophan. A D gene is named only where the DNA matches it firmly. Clone size is shown for a subset of rows, as once, few, many or a class of expanded clone.

CDR3 DNA: TGTGCCAGCAGTTTTCGACAGGGTTCAGATACGCAGTATTTT; CDR3 protein: CASSFRQGSDTQYF; clone size: few; J gene: TRBJ2-3; D gene: TRBD1; V gene: TRBV6-6
CDR3 DNA: TGTGCCATCAGTGAGTCGACAGGGTCCTACGAGCAGTACTTC; CDR3 protein: CAISESTGSYEQYF; clone size: NA; J gene: TRBJ2-7; D gene: TRBD1; V gene: TRBV10-3
CDR3 DNA: TGTGCCAGTAAGAGATGGGGGGAGGGAAACACTGAAGCTTTCTTT; CDR3 protein: CASKRWGEGNTEAFF; clone size: NA; J gene: TRBJ1-1; D gene: NA; V gene: TRBV19
CDR3 DNA: TGTGCCTGGAACAGGGGGCTAGGCGAGCAGTACTTC; CDR3 protein: CAWNRGLGEQYF; clone size: once; J gene: TRBJ2-7; D gene: TRBD1; V gene: TRBV30
CDR3 DNA: TGTGCCAGCAGTGACCAGGGGACCAGCTCCTACAATGAGCAGTTCTTC; CDR3 protein: CASSDQGTSSYNEQFF; clone size: NA; J gene: TRBJ2-1; D gene: NA; V gene: TRBV6-4
CDR3 DNA: TGTGCCAACTCTGTCGCGGGGGGCTCCTACAATGAGCAGTTCTTC; CDR3 protein: CANSVAGGSYNEQFF; clone size: NA; J gene: TRBJ2-1; D gene: TRBD2; V gene: TRBV5-4
CDR3 DNA: TGTGCCACCAGCAGACCCCCTACAGGGAACACAGATACGCAGTATTTT; CDR3 protein: CATSRPPTGNTDTQYF; clone size: NA; J gene: TRBJ2-3; D gene: NA; V gene: TRBV15
CDR3 DNA: TGTGCCAGCAGTACAGGGCTTGGTAATGAAAAACTGTTTTTT; CDR3 protein: CASSTGLGNEKLFF; clone size: once; J gene: TRBJ1-4; D gene: NA; V gene: TRBV6-5
CDR3 DNA: TGTGCCAGCAGCCCAAGTTCCAGCGCTAGATACAATGAGCAGTTCTTC; CDR3 protein: CASSPSSSARYNEQFF; clone size: NA; J gene: TRBJ2-1; D gene: NA; V gene: TRBV7-9
CDR3 DNA: TGCGCCAGCAGCGTACTTACAGGGATGACCGGGGAGCTGTTTTTT; CDR3 protein: CASSVLTGMTGELFF; clone size: NA; J gene: TRBJ2-2; D gene: NA; V gene: TRBV4-3
CDR3 DNA: TGTGCCAGCTCACCTGGGACTAGGTCCGCGCCCGGGGAGCTGTTTTTT; CDR3 protein: CASSPGTRSAPGELFF; clone size: NA; J gene: TRBJ2-2; D gene: TRBD2; V gene: TRBV18
CDR3 DNA: TGTGCCAGCAGAAGACAGGTAACCTCTACCTACGAGCAGTACTTC; CDR3 protein: CASRRQVTSTYEQYF; clone size: NA; J gene: TRBJ2-7; D gene: NA; V gene: TRBV2
CDR3 DNA: TGTGCCAGCAGCTCGGGGGACAGGGGGATCGAAAAACTGTTTTTT; CDR3 protein: CASSSGDRGIEKLFF; clone size: once; J gene: TRBJ1-4; D gene: TRBD1; V gene: TRBV7-9
CDR3 DNA: TGTGCCAGCAGCCCGACTGGCGGGGGTAATGAGCAGTTCTTC; CDR3 protein: CASSPTGGGNEQFF; clone size: NA; J gene: TRBJ2-1; D gene: TRBD2; V gene: TRBV28
CDR3 DNA: TGTGCCAGCAGCCAAGGCCCGCCTCCGGGACAGGGCACACCAGGTACGCAGTATTTT; CDR3 protein: CASSQGPPPGQGTPGTQYF; clone size: NA; J gene: TRBJ2-3; D gene: TRBD1; V gene: TRBV4-2
CDR3 DNA: TGCGCCAGCAGCCCGCAAGCGGGAGTCTACAATGAGCAGTTCTTC; CDR3 protein: CASSPQAGVYNEQFF; clone size: NA; J gene: TRBJ2-1; D gene: TRBD2; V gene: TRBV4-3
CDR3 DNA: TGTGCCAGCAGCCGGAACGGACAGGGCCCTCAAGAGACCCAGTACTTC; CDR3 protein: CASSRNGQGPQETQYF; clone size: NA; J gene: TRBJ2-5; D gene: TRBD1; V gene: TRBV4-2
CDR3 DNA: TGCAGCGAGACTCTGGGGGAGGGCCGCTACAATGAGCAGTTCTTC; CDR3 protein: CSETLGEGRYNEQFF; clone size: NA; J gene: TRBJ2-1; D gene: TRBD2; V gene: TRBV29-1
CDR3 DNA: TGTGCCAGCAGCCCCGGACAGGGGAAAGAAAAACTGTTTTTT; CDR3 protein: CASSPGQGKEKLFF; clone size: NA; J gene: TRBJ1-4; D gene: TRBD1; V gene: TRBV7-9
CDR3 DNA: TGTGCCAGTGCGGGACAGGGGCGCAATGAGCAGTTCTTC; CDR3 protein: CASAGQGRNEQFF; clone size: once; J gene: TRBJ2-1; D gene: TRBD1; V gene: TRBV19
CDR3 DNA: TGTGCCAGCAGTTTCAGGGTCAGGGGAAGCACTGAAGCTTTCTTT; CDR3 protein: CASSFRVRGSTEAFF; clone size: NA; J gene: TRBJ1-1; D gene: NA; V gene: TRBV28
CDR3 DNA: TGTGCCAGCAGAAAGACAGGGCTGGGCACTGAAGCTTTCTTT; CDR3 protein: CASRKTGLGTEAFF; clone size: NA; J gene: TRBJ1-1; D gene: TRBD1; V gene: TRBV28
CDR3 DNA: TGTGCCAGCAGCCGAAACAGGGGACTCGAAAACATTCAGTACTTC; CDR3 protein: CASSRNRGLENIQYF; clone size: NA; J gene: TRBJ2-4; D gene: NA; V gene: TRBV6-5
CDR3 DNA: TGTGCCAGCAGTTTGGGGCGGGGGGCCTACGAGCAGTACTTC; CDR3 protein: CASSLGRGAYEQYF; clone size: NA; J gene: TRBJ2-7; D gene: TRBD2; V gene: TRBV6-6
CDR3 DNA: TGTGCCAGCAGCCCCTCCCCCCTATCCTACGAGCAGTACTTC; CDR3 protein: CASSPSPLSYEQYF; clone size: NA; J gene: TRBJ2-7; D gene: NA; V gene: TRBV7-3
CDR3 DNA: TGCGCCAGTAGCCCCCAGGTCAATAGCAATCAGCCCCAGCATTTT; CDR3 protein: CASSPQVNSNQPQHF; clone size: once; J gene: TRBJ1-5; D gene: NA; V gene: TRBV4-1
CDR3 DNA: TGTGCCAGCAGTGAACCCCCAGGGGGGAAAACCAAAAACATTCAGTACTTC; CDR3 protein: CASSEPPGGKTKNIQYF; clone size: once; J gene: TRBJ2-4; D gene: NA; V gene: TRBV25-1
CDR3 DNA: TGTGCCATCAGTCGAAGGGGGGCTAGCGGGGACCCCGGGGAGCTGTTTTTT; CDR3 protein: CAISRRGASGDPGELFF; clone size: NA; J gene: TRBJ2-2; D gene: TRBD2; V gene: TRBV10-3